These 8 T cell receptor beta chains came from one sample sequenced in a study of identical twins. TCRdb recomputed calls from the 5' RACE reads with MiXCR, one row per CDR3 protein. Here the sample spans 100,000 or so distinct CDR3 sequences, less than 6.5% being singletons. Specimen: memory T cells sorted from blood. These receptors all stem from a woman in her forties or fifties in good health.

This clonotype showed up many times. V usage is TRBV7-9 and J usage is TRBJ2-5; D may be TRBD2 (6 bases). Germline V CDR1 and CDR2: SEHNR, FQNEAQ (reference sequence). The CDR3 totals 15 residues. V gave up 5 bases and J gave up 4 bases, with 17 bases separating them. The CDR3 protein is CASSPKDGGVETQYF. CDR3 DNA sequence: TGTGCCAGCAGCCCAAAGGATGGAGGGGTAGAGACCCAGTACTTC.

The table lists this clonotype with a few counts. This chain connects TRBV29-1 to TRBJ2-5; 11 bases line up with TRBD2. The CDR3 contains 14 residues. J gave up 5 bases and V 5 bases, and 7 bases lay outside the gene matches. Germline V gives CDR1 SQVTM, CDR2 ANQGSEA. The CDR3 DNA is TGCAGCGTTCGGGGTAGCGGGAGGGTGGAGACCCAGTACTTC. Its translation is CSVRGSGRVETQYF.

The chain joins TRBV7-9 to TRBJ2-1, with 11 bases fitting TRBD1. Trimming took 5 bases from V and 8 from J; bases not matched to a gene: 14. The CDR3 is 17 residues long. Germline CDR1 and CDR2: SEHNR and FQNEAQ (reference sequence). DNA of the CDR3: TGTGCCAGCAGCCCCCGGACAGGGGGCAAAGTTGGGGATGAGCAGTTCTTC. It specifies CASSPRTGGKVGDEQFF.

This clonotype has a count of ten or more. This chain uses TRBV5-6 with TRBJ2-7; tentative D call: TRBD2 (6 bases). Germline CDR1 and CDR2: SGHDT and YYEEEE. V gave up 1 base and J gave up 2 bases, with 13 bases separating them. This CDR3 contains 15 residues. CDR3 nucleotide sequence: TGTGCCAGCAGCTTGCGGGAGTTTGATGCCTACGAGCAGTACGTC. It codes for CASSLREFDAYEQYV.

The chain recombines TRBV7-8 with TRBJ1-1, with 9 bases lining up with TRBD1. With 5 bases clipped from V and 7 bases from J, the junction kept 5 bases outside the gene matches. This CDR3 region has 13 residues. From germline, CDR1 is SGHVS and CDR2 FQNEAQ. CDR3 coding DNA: TGTGCCAGCAGCCCCCGGACAGGGGTTGAAGCTTTCTTT. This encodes CASSPRTGVEAFF.

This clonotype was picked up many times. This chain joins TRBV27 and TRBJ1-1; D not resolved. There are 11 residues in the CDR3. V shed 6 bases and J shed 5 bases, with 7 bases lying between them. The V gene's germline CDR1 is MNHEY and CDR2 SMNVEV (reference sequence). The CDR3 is CASSGWTEAFF. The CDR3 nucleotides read TGTGCCAGCAGCGGTTGGACTGAAGCTTTCTTT.

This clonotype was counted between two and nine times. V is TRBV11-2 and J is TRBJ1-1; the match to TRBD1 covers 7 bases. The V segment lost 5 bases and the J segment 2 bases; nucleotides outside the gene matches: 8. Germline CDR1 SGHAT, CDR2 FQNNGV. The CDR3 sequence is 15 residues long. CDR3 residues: CASSKSGQHNTEAFF. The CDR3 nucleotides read TGTGCCAGCAGCAAATCGGGACAGCACAACACTGAAGCTTTCTTT. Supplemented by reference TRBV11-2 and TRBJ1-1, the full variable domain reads EAGVAQSPRYKIIEKRQSVAFWCNPISGHATLYWYQQILGQGPKLLIQFQNNGVVDDSQLPKDRFSAERLKGVDSTLKIQPAKLEDSAVYLCASSKSGQHNTEAFFGQGTRLTVV.

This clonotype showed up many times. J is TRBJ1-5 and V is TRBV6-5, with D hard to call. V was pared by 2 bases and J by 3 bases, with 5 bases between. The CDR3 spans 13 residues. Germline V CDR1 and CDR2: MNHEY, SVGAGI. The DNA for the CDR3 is TGTGCCAGCAGTTACCAGTCCAATCAGCCCCAGCATTTT. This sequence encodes CASSYQSNQPQHF.